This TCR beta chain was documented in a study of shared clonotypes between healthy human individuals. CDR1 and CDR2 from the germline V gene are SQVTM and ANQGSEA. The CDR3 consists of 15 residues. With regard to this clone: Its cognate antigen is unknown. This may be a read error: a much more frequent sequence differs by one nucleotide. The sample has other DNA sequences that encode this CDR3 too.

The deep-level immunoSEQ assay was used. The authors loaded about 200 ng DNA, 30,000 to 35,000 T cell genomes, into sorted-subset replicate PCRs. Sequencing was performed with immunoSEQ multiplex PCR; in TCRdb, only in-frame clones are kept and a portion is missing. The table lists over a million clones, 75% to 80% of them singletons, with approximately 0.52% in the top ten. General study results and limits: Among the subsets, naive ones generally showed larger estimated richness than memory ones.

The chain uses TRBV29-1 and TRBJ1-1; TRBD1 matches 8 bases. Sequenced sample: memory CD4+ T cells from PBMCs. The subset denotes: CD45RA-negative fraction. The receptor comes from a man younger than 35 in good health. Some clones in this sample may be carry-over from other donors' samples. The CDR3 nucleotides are TGCAGCGTTGGACAGGGGTGGGGGATGAACACTGAGGCTTTCTTT. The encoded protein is CSVGQGWGMNTEAFF.